This TCR beta chain was recovered during a study of cytomegalovirus exposure and HLA in healthy donors. Study outcomes and limitations: Most TCR sequences were uncommon, yet certain public TCRs appeared in many donors. Confirmation in vitro established that three CMV-associated chains were specific for CMV antigens. Listed as cytomegalovirus-associated were roughly 180 TCR beta chains. The TCR clusters that emerged in the first cohort tended, a later analysis found, to co-occur in the roughly 110 validation repertoires.

CDR1 and CDR2 (germline): MNHNS, SASEGT. CDR3 length equals 13 residues. V dropped 2 bases and J dropped 8 bases, with 9 bases sitting between them. This clone was counted a few times. Its cognate antigen is unknown. Profiling relied on immunoSEQ multiplex PCR, and the TCRdb table lists in-frame clones only, not all of them. The data hold some 250,000 clones, with 90% observed a single time. The source of this sequence is a woman aged 18-29 years in good health and CMV-seronegative. The source material was PBMCs. This chain connects TRBV6-1 to TRBJ1-4; a possible D gene is TRBD1 (6 bases). In nucleotides, the CDR3 is TGTGCCAGCAGTGAACAACAGGGCGAAAAACTGTTTTTT. This gives the protein CASSEQQGEKLFF.